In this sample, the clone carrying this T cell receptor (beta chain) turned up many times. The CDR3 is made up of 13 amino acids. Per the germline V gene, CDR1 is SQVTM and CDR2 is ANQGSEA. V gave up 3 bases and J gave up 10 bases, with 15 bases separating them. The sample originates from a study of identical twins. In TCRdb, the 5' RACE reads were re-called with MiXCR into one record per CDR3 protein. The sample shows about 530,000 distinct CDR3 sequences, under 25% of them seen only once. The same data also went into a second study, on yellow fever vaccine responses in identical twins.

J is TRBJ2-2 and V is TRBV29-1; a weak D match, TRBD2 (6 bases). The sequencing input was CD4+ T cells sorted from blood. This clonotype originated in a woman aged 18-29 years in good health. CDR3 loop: CSVDGTGESELFF. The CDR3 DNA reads TGCAGCGTTGACGGGACTGGCGAATCGGAGCTGTTTTTT.